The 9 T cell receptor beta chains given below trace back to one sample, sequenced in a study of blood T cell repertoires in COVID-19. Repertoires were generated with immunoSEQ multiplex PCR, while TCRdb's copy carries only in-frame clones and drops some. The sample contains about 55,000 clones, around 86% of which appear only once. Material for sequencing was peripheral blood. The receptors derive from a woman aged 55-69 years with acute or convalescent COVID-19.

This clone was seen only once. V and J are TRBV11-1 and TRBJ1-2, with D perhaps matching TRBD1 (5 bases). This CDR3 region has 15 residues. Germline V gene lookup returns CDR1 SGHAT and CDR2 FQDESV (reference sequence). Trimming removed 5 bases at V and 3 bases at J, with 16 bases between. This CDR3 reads CASSQGQYKDYGYTF. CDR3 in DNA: TGTGCCAGCAGCCAAGGACAATATAAGGACTATGGCTACACCTTC.

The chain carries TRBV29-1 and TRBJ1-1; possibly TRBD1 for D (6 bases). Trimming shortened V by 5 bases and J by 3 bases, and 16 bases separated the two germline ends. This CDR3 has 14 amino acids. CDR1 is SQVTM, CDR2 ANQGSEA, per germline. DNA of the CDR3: TGCAGCGTTCCGGCAGGGGCCATCGACACTGAAGCTTTCTTT. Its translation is CSVPAGAIDTEAFF.

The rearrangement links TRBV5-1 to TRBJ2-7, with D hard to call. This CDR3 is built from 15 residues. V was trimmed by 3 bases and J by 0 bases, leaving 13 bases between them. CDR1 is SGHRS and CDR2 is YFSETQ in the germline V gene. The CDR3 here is CASSSAYLGSYEQYF. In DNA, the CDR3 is TGCGCCAGCAGCTCAGCTTATCTAGGCTCCTACGAGCAGTACTTC.

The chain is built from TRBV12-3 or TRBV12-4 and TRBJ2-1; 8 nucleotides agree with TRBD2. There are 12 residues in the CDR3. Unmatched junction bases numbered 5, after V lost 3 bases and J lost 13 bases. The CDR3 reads CASSFTGLAQFF. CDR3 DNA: TGTGCCAGCAGTTTTACAGGACTAGCTCAGTTCTTC.

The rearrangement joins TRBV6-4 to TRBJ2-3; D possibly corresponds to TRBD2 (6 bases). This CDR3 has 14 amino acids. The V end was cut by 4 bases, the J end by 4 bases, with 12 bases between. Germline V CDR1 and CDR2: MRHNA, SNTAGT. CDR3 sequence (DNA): TGTGCCAGCAGTGTTGCAGCGGGTGCAGATACGCAGTATTTT. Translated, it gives CASSVAAGADTQYF.

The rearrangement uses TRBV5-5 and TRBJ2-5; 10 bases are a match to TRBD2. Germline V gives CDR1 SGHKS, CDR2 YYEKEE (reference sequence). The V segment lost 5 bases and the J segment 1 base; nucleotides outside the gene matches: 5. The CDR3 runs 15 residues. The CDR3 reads CASSRTSGAQETQYF. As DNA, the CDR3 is TGTGCCAGCAGTAGGACTAGCGGAGCCCAAGAGACCCAGTACTTC.

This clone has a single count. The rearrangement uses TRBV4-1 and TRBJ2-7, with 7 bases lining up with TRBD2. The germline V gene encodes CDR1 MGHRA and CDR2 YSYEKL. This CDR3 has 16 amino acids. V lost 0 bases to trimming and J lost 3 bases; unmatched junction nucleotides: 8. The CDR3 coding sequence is TGCGCCAGCAGCCAAGATTGGCGGGGGATGAACTACGAGCAGTACTTC. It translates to CASSQDWRGMNYEQYF.

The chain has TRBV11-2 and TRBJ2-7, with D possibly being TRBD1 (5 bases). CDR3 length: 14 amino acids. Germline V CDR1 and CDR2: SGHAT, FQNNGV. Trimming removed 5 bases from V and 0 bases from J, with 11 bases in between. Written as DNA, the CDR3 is TGTGCCAGCAGCCGACAGCCGGGCTCCTACGAGCAGTACTTC. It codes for CASSRQPGSYEQYF.

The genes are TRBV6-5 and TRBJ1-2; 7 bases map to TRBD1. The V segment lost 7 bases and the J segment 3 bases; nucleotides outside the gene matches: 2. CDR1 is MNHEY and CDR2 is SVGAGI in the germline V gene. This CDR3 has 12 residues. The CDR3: CASNTGDYGYTF. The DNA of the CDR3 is TGTGCCAGCAACACAGGGGACTATGGCTACACCTTC.